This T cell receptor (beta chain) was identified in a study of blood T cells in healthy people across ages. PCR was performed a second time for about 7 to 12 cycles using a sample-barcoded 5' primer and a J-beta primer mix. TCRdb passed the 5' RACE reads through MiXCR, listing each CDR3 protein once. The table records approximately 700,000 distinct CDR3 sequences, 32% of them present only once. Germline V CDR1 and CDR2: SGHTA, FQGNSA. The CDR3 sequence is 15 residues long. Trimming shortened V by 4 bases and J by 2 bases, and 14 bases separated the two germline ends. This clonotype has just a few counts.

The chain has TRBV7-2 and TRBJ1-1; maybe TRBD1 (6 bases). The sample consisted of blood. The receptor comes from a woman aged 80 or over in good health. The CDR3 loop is CASSSMTGRNTEAFF. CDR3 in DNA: TGTGCCAGCAGCTCGATGACAGGACGAAACACTGAAGCTTTCTTT. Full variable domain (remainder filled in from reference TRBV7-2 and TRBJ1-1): GAGVSQSPSNKVTEKGKDVELRCDPISGHTALYWYRQSLGQGLEFLIYFQGNSAPDKSGLPSDRFSAERTGGSVSTLTIQRTQQEDSAVYLCASSSMTGRNTEAFFGQGTRLTVV.